This T cell receptor beta chain was identified in a study of beta chain features in type 1 diabetes. Sequencing targeted expressed TCRB transcripts, as all isolated RNA had been reverse transcribed. Generated by immunoSEQ multiplex PCR, the TCRdb table keeps only in-frame clones and is missing some. The sample includes 25,000 to 35,000 clones, less than 65% of them seen just once. This clone came up once. Its antigen is unknown. Overall study findings and caveats: Among all four CD4+ subsets, Type 1 diabetes patients had TCRB CDR3s that were moderately but significantly shorter.

Germline assignment: CDR1 SGHDN and CDR2 FVKESK. The CDR3 extends over 15 amino acids. The trim removed 6 bases at V and 2 bases at J, leaving 5 bases unmatched. This receptor was taken from a woman in her 30s with type 1 diabetes. The sequenced material came from Tregs from blood. The genes are TRBV14 and TRBJ2-2; 8 nucleotides line up with TRBD1. Written as DNA, the CDR3 is TGTGCCAGCAGAGAACAGGGGGTCAACACCGGGGAGCTGTTTTTT. Residues: CASREQGVNTGELFF.